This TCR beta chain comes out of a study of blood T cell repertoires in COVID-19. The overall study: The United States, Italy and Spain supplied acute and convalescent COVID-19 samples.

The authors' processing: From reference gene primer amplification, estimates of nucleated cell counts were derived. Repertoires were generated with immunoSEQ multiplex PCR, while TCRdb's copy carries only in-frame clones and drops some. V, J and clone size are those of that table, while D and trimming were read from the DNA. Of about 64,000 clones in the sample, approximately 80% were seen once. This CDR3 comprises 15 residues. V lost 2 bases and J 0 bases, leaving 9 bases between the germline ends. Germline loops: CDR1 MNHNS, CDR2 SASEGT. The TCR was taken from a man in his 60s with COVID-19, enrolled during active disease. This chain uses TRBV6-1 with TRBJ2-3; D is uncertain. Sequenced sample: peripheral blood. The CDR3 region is CASSEYATSTDTQYF. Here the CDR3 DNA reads TGTGCCAGCAGTGAATACGCTACTAGCACAGATACGCAGTATTTT.